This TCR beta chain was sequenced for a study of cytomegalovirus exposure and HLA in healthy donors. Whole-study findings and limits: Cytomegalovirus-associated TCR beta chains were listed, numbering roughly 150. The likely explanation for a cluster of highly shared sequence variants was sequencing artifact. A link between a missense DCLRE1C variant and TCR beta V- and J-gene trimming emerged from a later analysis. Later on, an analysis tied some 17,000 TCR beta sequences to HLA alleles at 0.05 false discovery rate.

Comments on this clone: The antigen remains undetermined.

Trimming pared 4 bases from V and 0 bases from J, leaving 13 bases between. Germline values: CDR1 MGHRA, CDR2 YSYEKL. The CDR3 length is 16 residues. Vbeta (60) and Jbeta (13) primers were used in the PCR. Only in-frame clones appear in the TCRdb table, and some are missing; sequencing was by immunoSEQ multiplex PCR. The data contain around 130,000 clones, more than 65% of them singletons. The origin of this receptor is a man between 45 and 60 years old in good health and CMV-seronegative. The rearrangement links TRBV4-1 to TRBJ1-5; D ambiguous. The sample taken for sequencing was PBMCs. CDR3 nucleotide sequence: TGCGCCAGCAGCCCCCGTGTAGCCGATAGCAATCAGCCCCAGCATTTT. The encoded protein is CASSPRVADSNQPQHF.